The 2 T cell receptor beta chains presented below share a single source sample, sequenced in a study of T-cell reconstitution after alpha-beta-depleted transplantation in children (dated by TCRdb to about 2016). Library preparation used PCR. Sequencing relied on an Illumina HiSeq 2500. TCR library preparation used molecular barcoding, with unique molecular identifiers applied to normalize quantification of the TCRbeta repertoire. TCRdb reprocessed the public reads (quality trimming at Q25 with fastp, clone calling with MiXCR) and kept in-frame beta chains. Each entry merges the rows of one CDR3 protein and shows their most common DNA and genes. In all, the sample holds approximately 590,000 distinct CDR3 sequences, and over 9.5% of those were seen once. 3.5% to 5% of the sample comes from the top ten. Here the sequenced sample was PBMCs from the stem cell graft donor, taken from the stem cell graft. All receptors come from a human donor who donated a stem cell graft to a child with acute myeloid leukemia.

This clonotype was seen repeatedly, ten times or more. V usage is TRBV12-3 or TRBV12-4 and J usage is TRBJ2-1, with 8 bases matching TRBD1. The V gene end was trimmed by 5 bases and the J gene end by 1 base; junction bases not matched to a gene: 4. The length of the CDR3 is 15 residues. The chain's CDR3 is CASSATGVSYNEQFF. CDR3 DNA: TGTGCCAGCAGTGCGACAGGGGTTTCCTACAATGAGCAGTTCTTC.

V usage is TRBV30 and J usage is TRBJ1-6; D remains ambiguous. Germline CDR1 is GTSNPN and CDR2 is SVGIG (reference sequence). The germline V and J ends were trimmed by 3 bases and 8 bases, with 11 bases remaining between them. The CDR3 covers 13 residues. The CDR3 reads CAWRDRTDSPLHF. The CDR3 DNA reads TGTGCCTGGAGAGATCGGACGGATTCACCCCTCCACTTT.